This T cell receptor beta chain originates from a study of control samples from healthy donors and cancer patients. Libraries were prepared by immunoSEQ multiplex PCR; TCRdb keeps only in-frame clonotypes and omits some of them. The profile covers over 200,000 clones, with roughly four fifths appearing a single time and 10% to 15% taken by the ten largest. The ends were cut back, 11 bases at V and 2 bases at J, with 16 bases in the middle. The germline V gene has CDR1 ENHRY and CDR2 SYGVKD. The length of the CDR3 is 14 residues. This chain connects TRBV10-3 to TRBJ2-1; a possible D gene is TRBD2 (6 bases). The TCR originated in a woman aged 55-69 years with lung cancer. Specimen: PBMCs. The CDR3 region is CASRAGGTYNEQFF. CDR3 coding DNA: TGTGCCTCGAGGGCGGGCGGGACCTACAATGAGCAGTTCTTC.